These T cell receptor beta chains were read from a single sample in a study of cytomegalovirus exposure and HLA in healthy donors. The table came from immunoSEQ multiplex PCR; TCRdb's copy has only in-frame clones and leaves some out. Of approximately 200,000 clones listed, under 85% are singletons. The sample consisted of PBMCs. These receptors were taken from a woman aged 18-35 years in good health and CMV-seronegative. CDR3s include the opening cysteine and the closing phenylalanine or tryptophan. D genes are given only for firm matches. For some rows the clone size is stated as once, few or many, or as a class when expanded; others skip it.

V gene	clone size	J gene	D gene	CDR3 DNA	CDR3 protein
TRBV5-6	NA	TRBJ1-2	NA	TGTGCCAGCAGCCCTTACAGAGGGAGCTATGGCTACACCTTC	CASSPYRGSYGYTF
TRBV19	NA	TRBJ2-7	TRBD1	TGTGCCAGTACCCAAGGACAGGGGGCGGCCTACGAGCAGTACTTC	CASTQGQGAAYEQYF
TRBV4-1	NA	TRBJ2-1	NA	TGCGCCAGCAGCCAAGGGGGCCACTACAATGAGCAGTTCTTC	CASSQGGHYNEQFF
TRBV6-5	NA	TRBJ1-2	NA	TGTGCCAGCACCCTAGACGGAAGTAACTATGGCTACACCTTC	CASTLDGSNYGYTF
TRBV5-1	once	TRBJ2-7	TRBD1	TGCGCCAGCAGCTTGGGGGACAGGGCCTACGAGCAGTACTTC	CASSLGDRAYEQYF
TRBV23-1	NA	TRBJ2-5	TRBD1	TGCGCCAGCACCGACAGGGGGCTGGTCGAGACCCAGTACTTC	CASTDRGLVETQYF
TRBV27	NA	TRBJ1-5	TRBD1	TGTGCCAGCAGTTTATCGCAGACAGGGAAGACCAATCAGCCCCAGCATTTT	CASSLSQTGKTNQPQHF
TRBV5-1	NA	TRBJ2-1	TRBD1	TGCGCCAGCAGCGGGGACAGGGTCAATGAGCAGTTCTTC	CASSGDRVNEQFF
TRBV10-2	NA	TRBJ1-6	TRBD1	TGCGCCAGCAGGGACAGGGGGCGGCCCTATAATTCACCCCTCCACTTT	CASRDRGRPYNSPLHF
TRBV2	NA	TRBJ1-4	NA	TGTGCCAGCCTACACAGTAATGAAAAACTGTTTTTT	CASLHSNEKLFF
TRBV28	NA	TRBJ2-3	NA	TGTGCCAGCAGCCCGATGAGGGACAAGGAGAGCACAGATACGCAGTATTTT	CASSPMRDKESTDTQYF
TRBV19	NA	TRBJ2-5	NA	TGTGCCAGTAGTGCAGGTCGACCGGGGACTCCGTACTTC	CASSAGRPGTPYF
TRBV6-1	NA	TRBJ1-2	NA	TGTGCCAGCAGTGATCGTTTACAGGCAGGGTGGTATGGCTACACCTTC	CASSDRLQAGWYGYTF
TRBV6-5	NA	TRBJ1-5	NA	TGTGCCAGCAGTTACTCAAGAGATCAGCCCCAGCATTTT	CASSYSRDQPQHF
TRBV18	NA	TRBJ2-7	TRBD2	TGTGCCAGCTCACCGGCTAGCGGGAGAGAAAACGAGCAGTACTTC	CASSPASGRENEQYF
TRBV28	NA	TRBJ1-5	NA	TGTGCCAGCAGTTTTTTACAACCTTCACCTCAGCCCCAGCATTTT	CASSFLQPSPQPQHF
TRBV28	NA	TRBJ1-2	NA	TGTGCCAGTTCGTTCACGGGACAACTTTTTTATGGCTACACCTTC	CASSFTGQLFYGYTF
TRBV4-1	NA	TRBJ2-3	NA	TGCGCCAGCAGCCAAGTTCACGGACAGATCACAGATACGCAGTATTTT	CASSQVHGQITDTQYF
TRBV7-3	NA	TRBJ1-6	TRBD1	TGTGCCAGCAGCTTAAGGGGACAGGAAGGTTCACCCCTCCACTTT	CASSLRGQEGSPLHF
TRBV6-5	NA	TRBJ1-1	NA	TGTGCCAGCAGTTACTCGAAAGGAGGCAGGAACACTGAAGCTTTCTTT	CASSYSKGGRNTEAFF
TRBV6-1	NA	TRBJ2-1	TRBD1	TGTGCCAGCAGGTACAGGGGTCTCAACAATGAGCAGTTCTTC	CASRYRGLNNEQFF
TRBV5-1	once	TRBJ1-6	TRBD1	TGCGCCAGCAGCTTGGGCCTTTCCAGAGACAGGGGCTCCCCCCTCCACTTT	CASSLGLSRDRGSPLHF
TRBV10-1	few	TRBJ2-7	NA	TGCGCCAGCAGTGAGAGTACAGATCCCTACGAGCAGTACTTC	CASSESTDPYEQYF
TRBV5-1	NA	TRBJ2-2	NA	TGCGCCAGCAGCTTTGGGACTCGGGGCGCCACCGGGGAGCTGTTTTTT	CASSFGTRGATGELFF
TRBV23-1	NA	TRBJ2-7	TRBD1	TGCGCCAGCACATACCCCGGGACAGGACCCGTATTATACGAGCAGTACTTC	CASTYPGTGPVLYEQYF
TRBV5-6	NA	TRBJ1-1	NA	TGTGCCAGCAGCCCCCAATTGACAGTGGACACTGAAGCTTTCTTT	CASSPQLTVDTEAFF
TRBV6-1	NA	TRBJ1-2	TRBD1	TGTGCCAGCAGAAAGACAGGGGCAAACTATGGCTACACCTTC	CASRKTGANYGYTF
TRBV7-3	NA	TRBJ2-2	NA	TGTGCCAGCAGCTTCTCCAGGGATGGCGGGGAGCTGTTTTTT	CASSFSRDGGELFF
TRBV10-3	NA	TRBJ1-2	NA	TGTGCCATCTCCCCACTCGCCGGGGGCTATGGCTACACCTTC	CAISPLAGGYGYTF
TRBV4-1	NA	TRBJ2-7	NA	TGCGCCAGCAGCCAAGATACTGGGTCAGGGTCCAGCGAGCAGTACTTC	CASSQDTGSGSSEQYF
TRBV7-9	NA	TRBJ1-5	NA	TGTGCCAGCACCACGGAGGGAATACGTCAGCCCCAGCATTTT	CASTTEGIRQPQHF
TRBV6-6	NA	TRBJ1-5	NA	TGTGCCAGCAGTTTATCCAATCCAGGGGATCAGCCCCAGCATTTT	CASSLSNPGDQPQHF
TRBV5-8	NA	TRBJ1-5	TRBD1	TGTGCCAGCAGCGGGGTTCCAGGGGGCGGTCAGCCCCAGCATTTT	CASSGVPGGGQPQHF
TRBV6-5	NA	TRBJ2-3	TRBD2	TGTGCCAGCAGTCTAGCGGGAAGCACAGATACGCAGTATTTT	CASSLAGSTDTQYF
TRBV7-8	NA	TRBJ2-7	TRBD2	TGTGCCAGCAGCGAATGGACTAGCGGGAACGACGAGCAGTACTTC	CASSEWTSGNDEQYF
TRBV4-1	once	TRBJ2-7	TRBD1	TGCGCCAGCAGCTCTCGACAGGGGGACGAGCAGTACTTC	CASSSRQGDEQYF
TRBV28	NA	TRBJ2-5	NA	TGTGCCAGCAGGTTCTTAGGGGCCCAAGAGACCCAGTACTTC	CASRFLGAQETQYF
TRBV6-1	NA	TRBJ1-4	NA	TGTGCCAGCAGTGGACAGTGGTTGTTTTTT	CASSGQWLFF
TRBV4-1	NA	TRBJ2-7	TRBD2	TGTGCCAGCAGCCAAGCGGGGATCACCTACGAGCAGTACTTC	CASSQAGITYEQYF
TRBV4-2	NA	TRBJ2-3	TRBD2	TGTGCCAGCAGCCAAACCCTCCCAGGAGTAGCGGGAGGCACAGATACGCAGTATTTT	CASSQTLPGVAGGTDTQYF
TRBV5-8	few	TRBJ2-1	TRBD2	TGTGCCAGCAGCCGAGGACTAGCGGATACCTTAAATGAGCAGTTCTTC	CASSRGLADTLNEQFF
TRBV29-1	NA	TRBJ2-3	NA	TGCAGCGTTGTGCCCGTGACAGTCACAGATACGCAGTATTTT	CSVVPVTVTDTQYF
TRBV5-4	NA	TRBJ2-5	TRBD1	TGTGCCAGCAGCTCGACAGGGTCCCAAGAGACCCAGTACTTC	CASSSTGSQETQYF
TRBV11-3	NA	TRBJ2-1	TRBD2	TGTGCCAGCAGCTTAGCGTCGGGACTAGCGGATAATGAGCAGTTCTTC	CASSLASGLADNEQFF
TRBV28	NA	TRBJ1-2	NA	TGTGCCAGCAGAACTGTAACTAACTATGGCTACACCTTC	CASRTVTNYGYTF
TRBV29-1	NA	TRBJ2-1	TRBD2	TGCAGCGTTTCAGGACTAGCGGTCTATGAGCAGTTCTTC	CSVSGLAVYEQFF
TRBV6-5	once	TRBJ1-1	TRBD1	TGTGCCAGCAAGGGAACAGGGGCACAGAACACTGAAGCTTTCTTT	CASKGTGAQNTEAFF
TRBV27	NA	TRBJ1-1	NA	TGTGCCAGCAGTTTAGGAGGGCGGTCCACTGAAGCTTTCTTT	CASSLGGRSTEAFF
TRBV2	NA	TRBJ1-2	NA	TGTGCCAGCAGTGAGGGCACTAACTATGGCTACACCTTC	CASSEGTNYGYTF
TRBV6-1	once	TRBJ1-5	NA	TGTGCCAGCAGTGTTTCTCCGCCCCAGCATTTT	CASSVSPPQHF
TRBV10-3	NA	TRBJ1-2	NA	TGTGCCATCAGTGATCAGGGAATTTACTATGGCTACACCTTC	CAISDQGIYYGYTF
TRBV25-1	NA	TRBJ2-2	NA	TGTGCCACCTCCGGGGGGCTGCTGGGCACCGGGGAGCTGTTTTTT	CATSGGLLGTGELFF